The subject of this entry is one T cell receptor beta chain. Trimming cost V 4 bases and J 0 bases, with 17 bases left between them. The CDR3 is 16 residues long. CDR1 is SGDLS, CDR2 YYNGEE, per germline. Per the authors' pipeline: Amplification with reference gene primers provided the estimates of nucleated cell counts. Profiled with immunoSEQ multiplex PCR; TCRdb holds only in-frame clones, not every one. The V and J calls and clone size are taken from that table; D and trimming were inferred from the DNA. Of 150,000 to 200,000 clones listed, over 80% were seen once; the top ten hold 6% to 8%. The sample originates from a study of blood T cell repertoires in COVID-19. Study in general: Sites across the United States, Italy and Spain contributed samples from acute and convalescent COVID-19. The cDNA or gDNA used as material had been derived from T cells, B-cell-depleted T cells, or PBMCs.

Followed longitudinally, the Seattle patients had been enrolled during active infection. Sequencing was performed on peripheral blood. This chain connects TRBV9 to TRBJ2-7; possible D gene TRBD1, 6 bases. The sequence was collected from a woman in her seventies with COVID-19, enrolled during active disease. CDR3 sequence reads: CASSSADSPSSYEQYF. The CDR3 DNA reads as TGTGCCAGCAGCTCAGCGGACAGTCCAAGCTCCTACGAGCAGTACTTC.